The clone carrying this TCR beta chain was observed a few times. The entry originates in a study of blood T cell repertoires in COVID-19. Study-wide context: Samples taken during acute and convalescent COVID-19 were collected in the United States, Italy and Spain. Sources were T cells, B-cell-depleted T cells, or PBMCs; the material itself was cDNA or gDNA.

Germline CDR1 and CDR2: MGHRA and YSYEKL. This CDR3 spans 15 amino acids. Trimming took 4 bases from V and 5 from J; bases not matched to a gene: 10. In the authors' workflow: Amplification of reference gene primers was used by the study to estimate nucleated cell counts. Some clones are missing from TCRdb's copy, which holds only in-frame ones; the method was immunoSEQ multiplex PCR. Clone size and the V and J calls come from that table; the DNA yielded D and trimming. The profile shows 65,000 to 80,000 clones, roughly 78% of them singletons. The chain is built from TRBV4-1 and TRBJ1-1, with 7 bases that match TRBD1. This sequence was found in a human donor in a cohort sampled during active COVID-19. Material for sequencing was peripheral blood. In nucleotides, the CDR3 is TGCGCCAGCAGCCCAAACAGGGGACAAGGAACTGAAGCTTTCTTT. This translates into CASSPNRGQGTEAFF.